This entry lists 12 T cell receptor beta chains sequenced from one sample in a study of cytomegalovirus exposure and HLA in healthy donors. It was with 60 Vbeta and 13 Jbeta primers that the PCR ran. TCRdb's copy holds only in-frame clones and misses some; the assay was immunoSEQ multiplex PCR. Of 84,000 or so clones in the sample, roughly 80% were seen once. Sequencing was performed on PBMCs. These receptors all come from a male donor in good health and CMV-seronegative.

The chain employs TRBV7-9 and TRBJ2-1, with TRBD1 identical over 9 bases. Germline V gene sequence: CDR1 SEHNR, CDR2 FQNEAQ (reference sequence). J was trimmed by 8 bases and V by 5 bases; bases with no gene match: 10. The CDR3 covers 15 residues. CDR3 coding DNA: TGTGCCAGCAGCGATGACAGGGGGAGGCTCCATGAGCAGTTCTTC. Amino acids: CASSDDRGRLHEQFF.

The chain carries TRBV10-1 and TRBJ2-7; TRBD2 matches 9 bases. The germline CDR1 and CDR2 sequences are WNHNN and SYGVQD (reference sequence). V lost 8 bases and J lost 0; bases outside the gene matches: 5. There are 14 residues in the CDR3. This CDR3 is CASGNSGSSYEQYF. The CDR3 bases are TGCGCCAGCGGCAATAGCGGGAGCTCCTACGAGCAGTACTTC.

The J gene is TRBJ2-2, the V gene TRBV4-3; 8 nucleotides line up with TRBD2. Germline values: CDR1 LGHNA, CDR2 YSLEER. The CDR3 contains 16 residues. With 2 bases clipped from V and 6 bases from J, the junction kept 8 bases outside the gene matches. The CDR3 spells CASSQTGTRFSGELFF. CDR3 nucleotides: TGCGCCAGCAGCCAAACCGGGACTAGATTTTCCGGGGAGCTGTTTTTT.

The V and J genes are TRBV2 and TRBJ1-4; D ambiguous. Germline V gene data show CDR1 as SNHLY and CDR2 as FYNNEI. The CDR3 totals 14 residues. Trimming removed 4 bases from V and 5 bases from J, with 11 bases in between. The CDR3 DNA reads TGTGCCAGCAGTGGACGGCAGGTCAATGAAAAACTGTTTTTT. Residues: CASSGRQVNEKLFF.

V gene TRBV28 combines with J gene TRBJ2-5; D may be TRBD1 (6 bases). Germline assignment: CDR1 MDHEN and CDR2 SYDVKM. The ends were cut back, 2 bases at V and 4 bases at J, with 11 bases in the middle. The CDR3 is 14 residues long. The CDR3 spells CASSLVGGIETQYF. The CDR3 DNA sequence: TGTGCCAGCAGTTTAGTTGGGGGCATAGAGACCCAGTACTTC.

The genes are TRBV14 and TRBJ2-2; D might be TRBD1 (6 bases). There are 15 residues in the CDR3. Trimming took 4 bases from V and 4 from J, leaving 13 bases between them. Germline V gene data show CDR1 as SGHDN and CDR2 as FVKESK. CDR3: CASSRGQGRTGELFF. CDR3 nucleotide sequence: TGTGCCAGCAGCCGGGGGCAGGGTCGCACCGGGGAGCTGTTTTTT.

The sample holds a few counts of this clone. The V gene is TRBV28, the J gene TRBJ2-3; 9 bases match TRBD2. The germline gives CDR1 MDHEN, CDR2 SYDVKM. The junction had 7 bases not matched to a gene; V was cut back by 3 bases and J by 3 bases. CDR3 length: 16 residues. CDR3 nucleotide sequence: TGTGCCAGCAGTTTCGAAATAGCGGGAGTAACAGATACGCAGTATTTT. Its protein is CASSFEIAGVTDTQYF.

The V gene is TRBV4-1, the J gene TRBJ1-6; 9 positions match TRBD1. Germline V CDR1 and CDR2: MGHRA, YSYEKL. This CDR3 comprises 15 residues. J was trimmed by 9 bases and V by 4 bases; bases with no gene match: 7. The CDR3 is CASSLRQGDSSPLHF. CDR3 DNA sequence: TGCGCCAGCAGCCTGAGACAGGGGGATTCTTCACCCCTCCACTTT.

The chain uses TRBV15 and TRBJ1-1, with D possibly matching TRBD1 (5 bases). Germline CDR1 and CDR2: LNHNV and YYDKDF (reference sequence). Trimming shortened V by 1 base and J by 2 bases, and 8 bases separated the two germline ends. The CDR3 is made up of 14 amino acids. CDR3 coding DNA: TGTGCCACCAGCAGAGTCGGGGGAAACACTGAAGCTTTCTTT. It encodes CATSRVGGNTEAFF.

V is TRBV13 and J is TRBJ2-1, with 10 bases aligning to TRBD2. The CDR3 runs to 15 residues. Germline trimming cut 5 bases from V and 9 bases from J; bases unmatched to any gene: 10. Germline CDR1 PRHDT, CDR2 FYEKMQ (reference sequence). The CDR3 DNA follows: TGTGCCAGCAGCGAAACGCTAGCGGGAGCGGGTGAGCAGTTCTTC. Protein sequence: CASSETLAGAGEQFF.

V is TRBV25-1 and J is TRBJ2-5; weak D call: TRBD2 (6 bases). The length of the CDR3 is 14 residues. V gave up 2 bases and J gave up 11 bases, with 18 bases separating them. CDR1 MGHDK and CDR2 SYGVNS come from the germline V gene. The CDR3 sequence is CASSEDDQGREQYF. DNA of the CDR3: TGTGCCAGCAGTGAAGACGATCAGGGTCGGGAGCAGTACTTC.

The CDR3 sequence is CASSYGSKETQYF. The DNA for the CDR3 is TGTGCCAGCAGTTACGGCAGTAAAGAGACCCAGTACTTC. This rearrangement joins TRBV6-5 to TRBJ2-5; D not certain. With 2 bases removed from V and 3 bases from J, the gap between germline ends came to 7 bases. Germline V gene sequence: CDR1 MNHEY, CDR2 SVGAGI. This CDR3 contains 13 residues.